The 32 T cell receptor beta chains reported below all come from one sample, sequenced in a study of blood T cell repertoires in COVID-19 (dated by TCRdb to 2020 to 2021). The library was built by means of the immunoSEQ multiplex PCR assay. The table comes from immuneACCESS by way of TCRdb, which keeps in-frame sequences with V and J called. Part of the clones is missing from these tables; in studies checked, under half for an unresolved V gene and the rest for unknown reasons. Recorded for this sample are about 260,000 clones; 80% to 85% of them occurred a single time. Together, the top ten hold around 4% of the sample. The material sequenced was peripheral blood. The origin of the receptors is a man aged 55 to 69 with acute or convalescent COVID-19.

This clone turned up a few times. V and J are TRBV3-1 (or the pseudogene TRBV3-2) and TRBJ2-3, with TRBD1 as a possible D gene (5 bases). The germline V gene encodes CDR1 LGHDT and CDR2 YNNKEL (reference sequence). Trimming shortened V by 8 bases and J by 6 bases, and 9 bases separated the two germline ends. The length of the CDR3 is 11 residues. CDR3 in amino acids: CASGWGDTQYF. Written as DNA, the CDR3 is TGTGCCAGCGGATGGGGCGATACGCAGTATTTT.

The genes are TRBV27 and TRBJ1-5; D gene ambiguous. Germline-derived CDR1 and CDR2 are MNHEY and SMNVEV (reference sequence). With 5 bases removed from V and 0 bases from J, the gap between germline ends came to 26 bases. The CDR3 has 20 amino acids. The CDR3 reads CASSPPLGTRDRYSNQPQHF. Here the CDR3 DNA reads TGTGCCAGCAGTCCCCCATTGGGTACCCGGGATCGGTATAGCAATCAGCCCCAGCATTTT.

V gene TRBV19 combines with J gene TRBJ1-4, with 9 bases aligning to TRBD1. The CDR3 has 15 residues. The germline gives CDR1 LNHDA, CDR2 SQIVND (reference sequence). V trimming: 6 bases; J trimming: 5 bases; junction bases outside the gene matches: 7. The CDR3 DNA reads TGTGCCAGTAGAACTACAGGGGGCGTCAATGAAAAACTGTTTTTT. Translating it yields CASRTTGGVNEKLFF.

This chain links TRBV28 with TRBJ2-1; TRBD2 matches at 10 bases. The CDR3 has 15 residues. V gave up 6 bases and J gave up 3 bases; unmatched junction bases: 5. Per germline, CDR1 MDHEN and CDR2 SYDVKM. This CDR3 reads CASSHSSGSYNEQFF. The CDR3 DNA is TGTGCCAGCAGCCATTCTAGCGGGAGCTACAATGAGCAGTTCTTC.

In nucleotides, the CDR3 is TGCGCCAGCAGCTTTATGGGCAGGGGCTCTGGAAACACCATATATTTT. Translation: CASSFMGRGSGNTIYF. This chain joins TRBV5-1 and TRBJ1-3; weak D call: TRBD1 (6 bases). This CDR3 comprises 16 residues. V was shortened by 2 bases and J by 0 bases, with 12 bases between the two germline ends. Germline loops: CDR1 SGHRS, CDR2 YFSETQ.

This sequence joins TRBV12-1 and TRBJ2-4; the table's D call, TRBD1, has no DNA check behind it. TRBV12-1 is a documented pseudogene. The CDR3 length is 13 residues. Written as DNA, the CDR3 is TGTGCCAGCAGCTTCGCCCTTAGGGGAAGGCAGTACTTC. Translation: CASSFALRGRQYF.

The chain combines TRBV30 with TRBJ1-2; no firm D call. This CDR3 has 12 amino acids. V was shortened by 6 bases and J by 1 base, with 9 bases between the two germline ends. In germline, CDR1 is GTSNPN, CDR2 SVGIG (reference sequence). The CDR3 protein is CACPAGNYGYTF. In DNA form, the CDR3 reads TGTGCCTGCCCCGCGGGTAACTATGGCTACACCTTC.

The chain couples TRBV19 to TRBJ2-6, with 9 positions matching TRBD1. Germline trimming cut 3 bases from V and 2 bases from J; bases unmatched to any gene: 5. The CDR3 totals 17 residues. CDR1 is LNHDA, CDR2 SQIVND, per germline (reference sequence). The DNA for the CDR3 is TGTGCCAGTAGTATCGGGGGACAGGGAGCTGGGGCCAACGTCCTGACTTTC. Its protein product is CASSIGGQGAGANVLTF.

This clone has more than one count but fewer than ten. The rearrangement links TRBV11-3 to TRBJ2-7, with 8 nucleotides matching TRBD2. The length of the CDR3 is 13 residues. J gave up 0 bases and V 5 bases, and 0 bases lay outside the gene matches. CDR1 SGHNT and CDR2 YENEEA come from the germline V gene. CDR3 bases: TGTGCCAGCAGCAGCGGGAGCTCCTACGAGCAGTACTTC. This sequence encodes CASSSGSSYEQYF. The variable domain in full, completed from reference TRBV11-3 and TRBJ2-7, reads EAGVVQSPRYKIIEKKQPVAFWCNPISGHNTLYWYLQNLGQGPELLIRYENEEAVDDSQLPKDRFSAERLKGVDSTLKIQPAELGDSAVYLCASSSGSSYEQYFGPGTRLTVT.

V gene TRBV12-5 combines with J gene TRBJ2-1; 13 bases map to TRBD2. CDR1 and CDR2 from the germline V gene are LGHNT and FRNRAP. The CDR3 runs 21 residues. V gave up 2 bases and J gave up 0 bases; unmatched junction bases: 13. The CDR3 nucleotides are TGTGCTAGTGGTTTGATACTGACTAGCGGGGGGCCCTCGGTCTCCTACAATGAGCAGTTCTTC. Residues: CASGLILTSGGPSVSYNEQFF.

This clone occurred once. The chain has TRBV28 and TRBJ1-1; 7 nucleotides line up with TRBD1. The trim removed 6 bases at V and 0 bases at J, leaving 7 bases unmatched. The germline CDR1 and CDR2 sequences are MDHEN and SYDVKM. CDR3 length equals 15 residues. The DNA for the CDR3 is TGTGCCAGCAGATCACAGGGGTTGGTGAACACTGAAGCTTTCTTT. It yields the protein CASRSQGLVNTEAFF.

The V and J genes are TRBV7-3 and TRBJ2-2, with TRBD2 as a possible D gene (6 bases). V shed 5 bases and J shed 2 bases, with 15 bases lying between them. CDR3 length: 16 residues. The germline CDR1 and CDR2 sequences are SGHTA and FQGTGA. Written as DNA, the CDR3 is TGTGCCAGCAGCCCACGGGGCGGGATAAACACCGGGGAGCTGTTTTTT. This sequence encodes CASSPRGGINTGELFF.

V usage is TRBV19 and J usage is TRBJ2-7; the D gene is possibly TRBD1 (6 bases). The CDR3 runs to 12 residues. V was trimmed by 10 bases and J by 4 bases, leaving 14 bases between them. In germline, CDR1 is LNHDA, CDR2 SQIVND (reference sequence). The CDR3 DNA reads as TGTGCCACTAGAGGGACATTTTACGAGCAGTACTTC. It is translated as CATRGTFYEQYF.

The chain employs TRBV19 and TRBJ1-4; 11 bases line up with TRBD1. Germline CDR1 is LNHDA and CDR2 is SQIVND (reference sequence). V trimming: 6 bases; J trimming: 7 bases; junction bases outside the gene matches: 7. The CDR3 length is 15 residues. CDR3 protein: CASRPPGTGGEKLFF. The DNA of the CDR3 is TGTGCCAGTAGACCACCCGGGACAGGGGGTGAAAAACTGTTTTTT.

CDR3 DNA: TGTGCCAGCAGCCTCGGACAGCAAAACATTCAGTACTTC. Amino acids: CASSLGQQNIQYF. The rearrangement links TRBV5-4 to TRBJ2-4; a possible D gene is TRBD1 (6 bases). This CDR3 has 13 residues. Trimming cost V 4 bases and J 5 bases, with 10 bases left between them. Germline assignment: CDR1 SGHNT and CDR2 YYREEE (reference sequence).

J is TRBJ2-7 and V is TRBV29-1, with D possibly being TRBD1 (6 bases). The V end lost 7 bases, the J end lost 2 bases, and 12 bases lay between the germline ends. CDR1 and CDR2 (germline): SQVTM, ANQGSEA. This CDR3 is built from 12 residues. CDR3 in DNA: TGCAGCGCCTGGACAGCCACCTACGAGCAGTACTTC. Translated, it gives CSAWTATYEQYF.

The gene calls are TRBV7-9 and TRBJ1-2; 7 nucleotides match TRBD1. V dropped 4 bases and J dropped 7; count of bases not matched to a gene: 12. This CDR3 comprises 15 residues. Germline CDR1 reads SEHNR; CDR2 reads FQNEAQ (reference sequence). CDR3 coding DNA: TGTGCCAGCAGCTCCGACAGGGCCTCTATCCCTGGCTACACCTTC. The encoded protein is CASSSDRASIPGYTF.

The rearrangement joins TRBV5-1 to TRBJ2-4, with 7 bases fitting TRBD1. CDR3 length equals 13 residues. Trimming took 4 bases from V and 12 from J; bases not matched to a gene: 10. Germline loops: CDR1 SGHRS, CDR2 YFSETQ. The CDR3 here is CASSPAPDRDQYF. The CDR3 coding sequence is TGCGCCAGCAGCCCAGCACCTGACAGGGATCAGTACTTC.

CDR3 residues: CASSPFVDSSYEQYF. CDR3 nucleotide sequence: TGCGCCAGCAGCCCCTTCGTGGACAGTAGCTACGAGCAGTACTTC. The chain uses TRBV4-3 and TRBJ2-7; D might be TRBD1 (6 bases). The V gene's germline CDR1 is LGHNA and CDR2 YSLEER. V was cut by 4 bases and J by 3 bases, with 16 bases left in between. The CDR3 is 15 amino acids.

This rearrangement joins TRBV9 to TRBJ2-1, with 8 bases identical to TRBD2. The CDR3 sequence is 15 residues long. Germline V gives CDR1 SGDLS, CDR2 YYNGEE. J gave up 6 bases and V 0 bases, and 5 bases lay outside the gene matches. The CDR3 nucleotides are TGTGCCAGCAGCGTAGAAGGGACTAGAGGCAATGAGCAGTTCTTC. It is translated as CASSVEGTRGNEQFF.

CDR3 DNA sequence: TGCAGCGTTGAGAGAGACAGGGGAACCGGGGAGCTGTTTTTT. Translating it yields CSVERDRGTGELFF. V gene TRBV29-1 combines with J gene TRBJ2-2; 8 bases are a match to TRBD1. Germline trimming cut 3 bases from V and 5 bases from J; bases unmatched to any gene: 5. Germline loops: CDR1 SQVTM, CDR2 ANQGSEA. The CDR3 consists of 14 residues.

The V call is TRBV7-9, the J call TRBJ2-2, with 7 bases aligning to TRBD2. CDR3 length: 15 amino acids. The V and J ends lost 3 bases and 3 bases, in that order; junction bases with no gene match: 4. The germline CDR1 and CDR2 sequences are SEHNR and FQNEAQ (reference sequence). The CDR3 sequence: CASSFGGGDTGELFF. CDR3 nucleotide sequence: TGTGCCAGCAGCTTCGGGGGAGGGGACACCGGGGAGCTGTTTTTT.

Comments on this clone: Distinct nucleotide sequences in the sample also encode this CDR3. The gene calls are TRBV5-4 and TRBJ2-1, with D perhaps matching TRBD2 (6 bases). Trimming removed 4 bases at V and 0 bases at J, with 11 bases between. Germline CDR1 and CDR2: SGHNT and YYREEE (reference sequence). The CDR3 sequence is 15 residues long. The CDR3 protein is CASSPRGDSYNEQFF. CDR3 nucleotides: TGTGCCAGCAGCCCACGCGGGGACTCCTACAATGAGCAGTTCTTC.

The chain carries TRBV15 and TRBJ1-5; D may be TRBD1 (6 bases). The germline V and J ends were trimmed by 6 bases and 2 bases, with 17 bases remaining between them. The CDR3 contains 16 residues. Germline V gene sequence: CDR1 LNHNV, CDR2 YYDKDF (reference sequence). CDR3 bases: TGTGCCACCAGGCAGGGGAAGGGGCTCGGCAATCAGCCCCAGCATTTT. Translating it yields CATRQGKGLGNQPQHF.

V is TRBV21-1 and J is TRBJ1-6; the table's D call of TRBD1 was not tested on the DNA. TRBV21-1 is designated a pseudogene. This CDR3 is 15 amino acids long. In nucleotides, the CDR3 is TGTGCCAGCAGCAAAGTGGGGACAGGGTATTCACCCCTCCACTTT. Protein: CASSKVGTGYSPLHF.

Written as DNA, the CDR3 is TGTGCCAGCAGCCAAGTACAGGGGGACGGTCAGCCCCAGCATTTT. Its protein product is CASSQVQGDGQPQHF. The chain recombines TRBV4-2 with TRBJ1-5; TRBD1 aligns across 8 bases. CDR1 and CDR2 (germline): LGHNA, YNFKEQ. Trimming cost V 1 base and J 6 bases; bases outside gene matches: 5. CDR3 size: 15 residues.

V usage is TRBV28 and J usage is TRBJ2-1, with TRBD1 identical over 8 bases. With V trimmed by 6 bases and J by 5 bases, 9 bases remained unmatched. The CDR3 runs 15 residues. Germline V lookup: CDR1 MDHEN, CDR2 SYDVKM. The CDR3 DNA sequence: TGTGCCAGCAGCTCAGGGGGCGAAGTCCACAATGAGCAGTTCTTC. Protein product: CASSSGGEVHNEQFF.

Only a few counts were recorded for this clone. This sequence joins TRBV2 and TRBJ2-1; 14 positions agree with TRBD2. CDR1 SNHLY and CDR2 FYNNEI come from the germline V gene. V was clipped by 10 bases and J by 15 bases; unmatched bases: 14. There are 14 residues in the CDR3. The CDR3, as DNA: TGTGCCACGACTCTGGGACTAGCGGGAGAAAGGACGTTCTTC. It yields the protein CATTLGLAGERTFF.

The sample holds one count of this clone. The CDR3 loop is CASSRPRSGGLGGYTF. The CDR3 DNA is TGCGCCAGCAGTCGGCCCCGTTCGGGGGGGCTGGGCGGCTACACCTTC. The chain is built from TRBV10-1 and TRBJ1-2; possibly TRBD1 for D (6 bases). Trimming pared 5 bases from V and 8 bases from J, leaving 24 bases between. CDR3 length equals 16 residues. CDR1 is WNHNN and CDR2 is SYGVQD in the germline V gene (reference sequence).

CDR3 in amino acids: CASSAGTVPEKLFF. As DNA, the CDR3 is TGTGCCAGCAGCGCAGGGACAGTTCCTGAAAAACTGTTTTTT. The V and J genes are TRBV5-4 and TRBJ1-4; TRBD1 matches at 7 bases. Germline V gene data show CDR1 as SGHNT and CDR2 as YYREEE (reference sequence). The CDR3 spans 14 residues. The ends lost 4 bases at V and 7 bases at J; junction bases unmatched: 7.

This clone was detected only once. The chain is built from TRBV6-5 and TRBJ2-7, with D unresolved. CDR1 is MNHEY, CDR2 SVGAGI, per germline. V dropped 2 bases and J dropped 5 bases, with 10 bases sitting between them. The CDR3 is 13 amino acids. The CDR3 protein is CASSYVSMNEQYF. CDR3 nucleotides: TGTGCCAGCAGTTACGTCAGTATGAACGAGCAGTACTTC.

This chain uses TRBV7-2 with TRBJ2-1, with D tentatively TRBD2 (6 bases). Germline CDR1 and CDR2: SGHTA and FQGNSA. V was shortened by 2 bases and J by 8 bases, with 13 bases between the two germline ends. The CDR3 sequence is 14 residues long. The chain's CDR3 is CASSLWGRTDEQFF. In nucleotides, the CDR3 is TGTGCCAGCAGCTTATGGGGGAGGACGGATGAGCAGTTCTTC.